A single sample gave rise to the 26 T cell receptor beta chains below, sequenced in a study of beta chain features in type 1 diabetes. The study reverse transcribed the entire isolated RNA, so it sequenced expressed TCRB transcripts. The repertoire was sequenced with immunoSEQ multiplex PCR; TCRdb's copy has only in-frame clones and lacks some. Among 900,000 or so clones listed, 15% to 20% were seen once. The sample taken for sequencing was naive CD4+ T cells from blood. The receptors were sampled from a young woman in good health.

This clone was observed a handful of times. The CDR3 sequence is CASSSIYTGSADTQYF. DNA for the CDR3: TGTGCCAGCAGCTCTATCTATACCGGGAGTGCAGATACGCAGTATTTT. V gene TRBV11-1 combines with J gene TRBJ2-3; TRBD2 is a possible D gene (6 bases). Germline assignment: CDR1 SGHAT and CDR2 FQDESV (reference sequence). Trimming cost V 4 bases and J 4 bases, with 18 bases left between them. The CDR3 length is 16 residues.

The J gene is TRBJ2-7, the V gene TRBV7-8, with D hard to call. Trimming shortened V by 4 bases and J by 0 bases, and 10 bases separated the two germline ends. In germline, CDR1 is SGHVS, CDR2 FQNEAQ. The CDR3 consists of 14 residues. The CDR3 reads CASSSDRLSYEQYF. CDR3 DNA sequence: TGTGCCAGCAGCTCGGACCGTCTCTCCTACGAGCAGTACTTC.

This clone was picked up a small number of times. The chain employs TRBV5-5 and TRBJ2-3; D gene unclear. The CDR3 runs 13 residues. V was cut by 2 bases and J by 6 bases, with 10 bases left in between. Germline V gives CDR1 SGHKS, CDR2 YYEKEE (reference sequence). The CDR3 DNA reads TGTGCCAGCAGCTTTCCCGCCGTCGATACGCAGTATTTT. Its translation is CASSFPAVDTQYF.

The chain recombines TRBV28 with TRBJ1-2; a possible D gene is TRBD1 (5 bases). Germline lookup yields CDR1 MDHEN and CDR2 SYDVKM. This CDR3 is built from 13 residues. Deletions cut 4 bases from V and 8 bases from J, with 14 bases between. CDR3 nucleotides: TGTGCCAGCAGTTCCCCCCCCAGGGACGGCTACACCTTC. Its protein is CASSSPPRDGYTF.

This clone was counted between two and nine times. The V gene is TRBV4-2, the J gene TRBJ2-1; 11 nucleotides agree with TRBD2. V dropped 7 bases and J dropped 6; count of bases not matched to a gene: 5. Germline lookup yields CDR1 LGHNA and CDR2 YNFKEQ. The CDR3 consists of 14 residues. The CDR3 bases are TGTGCCAGCACCCCGACTAGCGGGACCAATGAGCAGTTCTTC. Residues: CASTPTSGTNEQFF.

The genes are TRBV20-1 and TRBJ1-4; unclear D gene. The V end was cut by 6 bases, the J end by 8 bases, with 10 bases between. This CDR3 spans 11 amino acids. CDR1 and CDR2 from the germline V gene are DFQATT and SNEGSKA (reference sequence). CDR3 coding DNA: TGCAGTGCCGCCGGGAGCGAAAAACTGTTTTTT. It encodes CSAAGSEKLFF.

The chain combines TRBV5-6 with TRBJ2-1; 13 bases are shared with TRBD2. V was pared by 3 bases and J by 7 bases, with 4 bases of the junction left unmatched. Germline loops: CDR1 SGHDT, CDR2 YYEEEE. This CDR3 is built from 15 residues. The CDR3 reads CASSWGLAGPNEQFF. The CDR3 nucleotides read TGTGCCAGCAGCTGGGGACTAGCGGGGCCTAATGAGCAGTTCTTC. The full variable domain, in which reference TRBV5-6 and TRBJ2-1 provide the parts outside the CDR3, is DAGVTQSPTHLIKTRGQQVTLRCSPKSGHDTVSWYQQALGQGPQFIFQYYEEEERQRGNFPDRFSGHQFPNYSSELNVNALLLGDSALYLCASSWGLAGPNEQFFGPGTRLTVL.

In this sample, this clone turned up a few times. Within the sample, other DNA sequences also encode this same CDR3. The V and J genes are TRBV5-1 and TRBJ2-7, with 14 positions matching TRBD2. The CDR3 is 16 amino acids. Per the germline V gene, CDR1 is SGHRS and CDR2 is YFSETQ. V shed 3 bases and J 1 base; nucleotides not matched to a gene: 3. CDR3 coding DNA: TGCGCCAGCAGCTCCGGGACTAGCGGGAGTTCCTACGAGCAGTACTTC. Translating gives CASSSGTSGSSYEQYF.

The chain uses TRBV7-3 and TRBJ2-2; the match to TRBD2 covers 7 bases. Germline loops: CDR1 SGHTA, CDR2 FQGTGA. Unmatched junction bases numbered 6, after V lost 5 bases and J lost 6 bases. The CDR3 sequence is 14 residues long. The DNA of the CDR3 is TGTGCCAGCAGCCCAGGAGCGGGACCCGGGGAGCTGTTTTTT. As protein: CASSPGAGPGELFF.

This clone came up a few times. The J gene is TRBJ2-5, the V gene TRBV11-2; D not certain. Germline V gene sequence: CDR1 SGHAT, CDR2 FQNNGV. V was trimmed by 5 bases and J by 11 bases, leaving 12 bases between them. The length of the CDR3 is 11 residues. DNA of the CDR3: TGTGCCAGCAGCGTAAGCTTAGAGCAGTACTTC. It translates to CASSVSLEQYF.

This chain uses TRBV4-3 with TRBJ1-5; 8 nucleotides align to TRBD1. Losses at the gene ends were 3 bases for V and 2 bases for J; bases not matched to a gene: 6. The CDR3 length is 16 residues. CDR1 is LGHNA, CDR2 YSLEER, per germline. The CDR3, as DNA: TGCGCCAGCAGCCAGGATACGACAGGGGGCAATCAGCCCCAGCATTTT. It specifies CASSQDTTGGNQPQHF.

This clone has more than one count but fewer than ten. The genes are TRBV14 and TRBJ2-3; 10 bases fit TRBD2. V lost 2 bases to trimming and J lost 1 base; unmatched junction nucleotides: 6. CDR3 length: 17 amino acids. The germline gives CDR1 SGHDN, CDR2 FVKESK. The CDR3 DNA reads as TGTGCCAGCAGCCAAATGAACAGCGGGAGGGGCACAGATACGCAGTATTTT. It yields the protein CASSQMNSGRGTDTQYF.

CDR3 in DNA: TGTGCCATCAGTGGGGCTCCGTCCTACTACGAGCAGTACTTC. This gives the protein CAISGAPSYYEQYF. This chain connects TRBV10-3 to TRBJ2-7; no reliable D call. Germline CDR1 is ENHRY and CDR2 is SYGVKD. Deletions cut 4 bases from V and 3 bases from J, with 13 bases between. This CDR3 spans 14 amino acids.

The DNA of the CDR3 is TGTGCCATCAGTGAGTTTCTTGACAGCTACAATGAGCAGTTCTTC. Amino acids: CAISEFLDSYNEQFF. The rearrangement links TRBV10-3 to TRBJ2-1, with D maybe TRBD1 (5 bases). CDR3 length: 15 residues. V was shortened by 1 base and J by 3 bases, with 10 bases between the two germline ends. Germline V lookup: CDR1 ENHRY, CDR2 SYGVKD.

In DNA, the CDR3 is TGTGCCAGCAGCGCGCGGACAGGGGACTATGGCTACACCTTC. Its protein product is CASSARTGDYGYTF. The chain recombines TRBV7-8 with TRBJ1-2; 9 bases fit TRBD1. Per the germline V gene, CDR1 is SGHVS and CDR2 is FQNEAQ. This CDR3 region has 14 residues. The V gene end was trimmed by 5 bases and the J gene end by 3 bases; junction bases not matched to a gene: 4.

The J gene is TRBJ2-2, the V gene TRBV4-2, with a tentative D call TRBD1 (6 bases). Trimming shortened V by 7 bases and J by 6 bases, and 12 bases separated the two germline ends. The germline CDR1 and CDR2 sequences are LGHNA and YNFKEQ. The CDR3 has 13 amino acids. In DNA form, the CDR3 reads TGTGCCAGCACCGAGGACAGTTCCGGGGAGCTGTTTTTT. This codes for CASTEDSSGELFF.

The chain combines TRBV7-2 with TRBJ2-1, with TRBD1 identical over 9 bases. The germline CDR1 and CDR2 sequences are SGHTA and FQGNSA. This CDR3 region has 15 residues. Trimming took 5 bases from V and 8 from J; bases not matched to a gene: 10. The CDR3 spells CASSRSRDRVDEQFF. In DNA, the CDR3 is TGTGCCAGCAGCCGATCCCGGGACAGGGTCGATGAGCAGTTCTTC. Together with reference TRBV7-2 and TRBJ2-1, the CDR3 gives the full variable domain: GAGVSQSPSNKVTEKGKDVELRCDPISGHTALYWYRQSLGQGLEFLIYFQGNSAPDKSGLPSDRFSAERTGGSVSTLTIQRTQQEDSAVYLCASSRSRDRVDEQFFGPGTRLTVL.

This clone was picked up one time. V is TRBV19 and J is TRBJ2-5; a possible D gene is TRBD2 (6 bases). Trimming shortened V by 10 bases and J by 5 bases, and 20 bases separated the two germline ends. In germline, CDR1 is LNHDA, CDR2 SQIVND (reference sequence). The CDR3 has 14 amino acids. This chain's CDR3 is CATSRRDSPETQYF. The CDR3 coding sequence is TGTGCCACTAGCCGGCGGGATTCTCCGGAGACCCAGTACTTC.

The chain combines TRBV7-9 with TRBJ2-7, with D possibly matching TRBD2 (7 bases). The V and J ends lost 8 bases and 7 bases respectively, with 21 bases between them. The CDR3 covers 14 residues. Germline-derived CDR1 and CDR2 are SEHNR and FQNEAQ (reference sequence). CDR3 coding DNA: TGTGCCAGCTCTCTTGCGGGGGCCGGTACGGAGCAGTACTTC. This codes for CASSLAGAGTEQYF.

V gene TRBV7-8 combines with J gene TRBJ1-5; no clear D gene. Germline CDR1 SGHVS, CDR2 FQNEAQ. This CDR3 has 14 residues. Trimming left V 2 bases short and J 0 bases short, with 5 bases between. CDR3 sequence: CASSLSPSNQPQHF. The CDR3 DNA reads as TGTGCCAGCAGCTTATCGCCTAGCAATCAGCCCCAGCATTTT.

This clone has a handful of counts. This chain connects TRBV2 to TRBJ2-5, with D possibly matching TRBD1 (7 bases). Germline loops: CDR1 SNHLY, CDR2 FYNNEI. This CDR3 comprises 14 residues. Trimming removed 4 bases at V and 14 bases at J, with 23 bases between. As DNA, the CDR3 is TGTGCCAGCAGTGTCTTGGAGGGGGCCCTCAGAAATTACTTC. Protein sequence: CASSVLEGALRNYF. Supplemented by reference TRBV2 and TRBJ2-5, the full variable domain reads EPEVTQTPSHQVTQMGQEVILRCVPISNHLYFYWYRQILGQKVEFLVSFYNNEISEKSEIFDDQFSVERPDGSNFTLKIRSTKLEDSAMYFCASSVLEGALRNYFGPGTRLLVL.

V and J are TRBV5-1 and TRBJ2-1; no clear D. The CDR3 runs 13 residues. CDR1 is SGHRS, CDR2 YFSETQ, per germline. V lost 6 bases, J lost 0 bases, and 7 bases lay in between. The CDR3 loop is CASKLGSYNEQFF. The CDR3 nucleotides are TGCGCCAGCAAATTAGGCTCCTACAATGAGCAGTTCTTC.

This clone was detected a few times. In the same sample, other DNA sequences code for this CDR3. The V and J genes are TRBV7-2 and TRBJ2-3; 8 bases agree with TRBD2. Germline V gene sequence: CDR1 SGHTA, CDR2 FQGNSA. This CDR3 contains 15 residues. The junction had 7 bases not matched to a gene; V was cut back by 3 bases and J by 5 bases. This chain's CDR3 is CASSLGGSGGDTQYF. The CDR3 coding sequence is TGTGCCAGCAGCTTGGGTGGGAGCGGGGGAGATACGCAGTATTTT.

The chain is built from TRBV11-2 and TRBJ2-1, with TRBD2 identical over 7 bases. CDR1 SGHAT and CDR2 FQNNGV come from the germline V gene. V gave up 6 bases and J gave up 3 bases; unmatched junction bases: 8. The CDR3 length is 15 residues. The CDR3 nucleotides are TGTGCCAGCAGTCCAGGACTAGATCTCTACAATGAGCAGTTCTTC. Its protein product is CASSPGLDLYNEQFF. The full variable domain, its missing parts supplied by reference TRBV11-2 and TRBJ2-1, is EAGVAQSPRYKIIEKRQSVAFWCNPISGHATLYWYQQILGQGPKLLIQFQNNGVVDDSQLPKDRFSAERLKGVDSTLKIQPAKLEDSAVYLCASSPGLDLYNEQFFGPGTRLTVL.

V and J are TRBV28 and TRBJ2-2; D is unclear. V gave up 5 bases and J gave up 7 bases, with 14 bases separating them. CDR1 is MDHEN and CDR2 is SYDVKM in the germline V gene. The CDR3 runs to 14 residues. The CDR3 reads CASSAPSLVGELFF. CDR3 sequence (DNA): TGTGCCAGCAGTGCCCCCTCCTTGGTCGGGGAGCTGTTTTTT.

This chain links TRBV4-1 with TRBJ1-2; 8 nucleotides line up with TRBD1. This CDR3 comprises 15 residues. The trim removed 1 base at V and 8 bases at J, leaving 9 bases unmatched. Germline CDR1 is MGHRA and CDR2 is YSYEKL. For the CDR3, the DNA is TGCGCCAGCAGCCAAGCCGGAGGACAGGGCGTAGGCTACACCTTC. Protein product: CASSQAGGQGVGYTF.